This T cell receptor beta chain appears in the sequencing data of a study of shared clonotypes between healthy human individuals. Germline V CDR1 and CDR2: SEHNR, FQNEAQ (reference sequence). V lost 5 bases to trimming and J lost 1 base; unmatched junction nucleotides: 7. This CDR3 has 17 residues. The table came from immunoSEQ multiplex PCR; TCRdb's copy has only in-frame clones and leaves some out. The sample has some 2.1 million clones, about 95% seen once. Selected positively for CCR7 and CD45RO-negative, naive CD8 cells excluded terminally differentiated effector memory CD45RA+ cells. The rearrangement uses TRBV7-9 and TRBJ2-3; 12 nucleotides agree with TRBD2. The receptor's source is a man in his late teens or twenties in good health. Sequencing was performed on naive CD8+ T cells sorted from blood. For the CDR3, the DNA is TGTGCCAGCAGCCCGCGGACTAGCGGGACCCGCACAGATACGCAGTATTTT. Its translation: CASSPRTSGTRTDTQYF.